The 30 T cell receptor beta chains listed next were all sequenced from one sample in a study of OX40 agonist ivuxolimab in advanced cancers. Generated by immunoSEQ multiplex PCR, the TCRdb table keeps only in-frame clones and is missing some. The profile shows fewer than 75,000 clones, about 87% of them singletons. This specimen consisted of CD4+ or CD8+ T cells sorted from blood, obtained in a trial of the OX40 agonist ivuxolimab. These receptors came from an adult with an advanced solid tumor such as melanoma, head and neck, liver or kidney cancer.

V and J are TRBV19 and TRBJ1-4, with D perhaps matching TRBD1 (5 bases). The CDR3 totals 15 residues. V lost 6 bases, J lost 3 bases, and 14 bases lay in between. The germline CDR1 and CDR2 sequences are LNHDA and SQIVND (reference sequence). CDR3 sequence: CASRGEGTPNEKLFF. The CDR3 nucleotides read TGTGCCAGTAGAGGTGAGGGGACGCCTAATGAAAAACTGTTTTTT.

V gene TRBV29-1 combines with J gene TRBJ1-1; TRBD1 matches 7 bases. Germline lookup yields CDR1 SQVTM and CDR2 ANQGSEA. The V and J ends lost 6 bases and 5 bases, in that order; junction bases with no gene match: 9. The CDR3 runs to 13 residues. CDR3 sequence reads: CSVKQGGGTEAFF. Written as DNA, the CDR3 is TGCAGCGTCAAGCAGGGGGGCGGTACTGAAGCTTTCTTT.

CDR3 amino acids: CASSSSSGTYEQYF. The CDR3 DNA follows: TGTGCCAGCAGCTCCTCTAGCGGAACCTACGAGCAGTACTTC. V gene TRBV2 combines with J gene TRBJ2-7; the match to TRBD2 covers 7 bases. This CDR3 has 14 residues. Per the germline V gene, CDR1 is SNHLY and CDR2 is FYNNEI. The ends lost 6 bases at V and 2 bases at J; junction bases unmatched: 7.

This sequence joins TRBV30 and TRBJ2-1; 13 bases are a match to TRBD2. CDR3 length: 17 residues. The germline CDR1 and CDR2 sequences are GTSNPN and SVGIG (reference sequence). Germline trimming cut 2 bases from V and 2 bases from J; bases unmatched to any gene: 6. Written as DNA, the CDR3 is TGTGCCTGGAGTAAGGGACTAGCGGGAAATACCTACAATGAGCAGTTCTTC. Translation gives CAWSKGLAGNTYNEQFF.

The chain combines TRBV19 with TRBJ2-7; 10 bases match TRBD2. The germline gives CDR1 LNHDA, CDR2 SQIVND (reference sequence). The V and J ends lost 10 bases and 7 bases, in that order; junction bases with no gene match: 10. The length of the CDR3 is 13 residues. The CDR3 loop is CATSGRGRVEQYF. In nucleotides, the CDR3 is TGTGCCACAAGCGGGAGGGGCCGTGTGGAGCAGTACTTC. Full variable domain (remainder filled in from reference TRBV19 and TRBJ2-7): DGGITQSPKYLFRKEGQNVTLSCEQNLNHDAMYWYRQDPGQGLRLIYYSQIVNDFQKGDIAEGYSVSREKKESFPLTVTSAQKNPTAFYLCATSGRGRVEQYFGPGTRLTVT.

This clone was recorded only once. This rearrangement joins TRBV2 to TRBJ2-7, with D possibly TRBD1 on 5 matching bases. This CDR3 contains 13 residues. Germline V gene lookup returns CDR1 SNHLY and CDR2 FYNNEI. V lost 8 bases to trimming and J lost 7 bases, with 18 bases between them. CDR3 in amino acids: CASGERTSFEQYF. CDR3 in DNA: TGTGCCAGCGGCGAACGGACATCTTTTGAGCAGTACTTC.

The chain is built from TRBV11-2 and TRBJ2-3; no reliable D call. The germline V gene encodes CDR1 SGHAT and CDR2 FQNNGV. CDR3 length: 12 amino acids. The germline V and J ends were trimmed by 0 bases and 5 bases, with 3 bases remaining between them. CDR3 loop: CASSLEGDTQYF. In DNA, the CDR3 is TGTGCCAGCAGCTTAGAAGGAGATACGCAGTATTTT.

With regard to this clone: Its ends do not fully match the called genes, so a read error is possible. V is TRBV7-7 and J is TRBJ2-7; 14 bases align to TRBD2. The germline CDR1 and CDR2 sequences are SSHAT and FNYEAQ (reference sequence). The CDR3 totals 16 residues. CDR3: CASSPSPGLAGVEQYF. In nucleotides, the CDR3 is TGTGCTAGCAGCCCAAGCCCGGGACTAGCGGGAGTTGAGCAGTACTTC.

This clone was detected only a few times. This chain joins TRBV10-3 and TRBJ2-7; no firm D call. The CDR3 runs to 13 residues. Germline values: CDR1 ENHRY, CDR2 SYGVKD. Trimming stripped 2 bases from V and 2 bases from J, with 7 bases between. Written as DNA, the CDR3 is TGTGCCATCAGTGAGACACCTACCTACGAGCAGTACTTC. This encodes CAISETPTYEQYF.

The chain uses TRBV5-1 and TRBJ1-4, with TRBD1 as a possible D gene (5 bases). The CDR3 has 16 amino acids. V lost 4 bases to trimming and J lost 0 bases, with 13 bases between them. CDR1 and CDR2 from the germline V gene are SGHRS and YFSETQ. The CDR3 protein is CASSTGTAATNEKLFF. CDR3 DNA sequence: TGCGCCAGCAGCACCGGGACCGCAGCAACTAATGAAAAACTGTTTTTT.

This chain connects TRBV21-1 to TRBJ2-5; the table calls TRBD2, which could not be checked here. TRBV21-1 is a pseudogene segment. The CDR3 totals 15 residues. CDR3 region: CASPPGLADEETQYF. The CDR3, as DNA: TGTGCCAGCCCCCCCGGACTAGCGGATGAAGAGACCCAGTACTTC.

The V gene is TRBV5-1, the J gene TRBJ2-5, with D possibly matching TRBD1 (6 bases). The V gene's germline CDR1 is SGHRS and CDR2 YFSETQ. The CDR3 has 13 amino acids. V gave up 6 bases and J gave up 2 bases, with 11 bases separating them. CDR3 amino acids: CASTSGTQETQYF. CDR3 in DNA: TGCGCCAGCACCTCAGGGACACAAGAGACCCAGTACTTC.

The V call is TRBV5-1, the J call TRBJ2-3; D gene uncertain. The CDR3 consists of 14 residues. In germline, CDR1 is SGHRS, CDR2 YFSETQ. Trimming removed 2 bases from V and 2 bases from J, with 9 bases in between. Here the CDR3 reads CASSLQPSTDTQYF. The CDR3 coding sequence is TGCGCCAGCAGCTTACAGCCATCCACAGATACGCAGTATTTT.

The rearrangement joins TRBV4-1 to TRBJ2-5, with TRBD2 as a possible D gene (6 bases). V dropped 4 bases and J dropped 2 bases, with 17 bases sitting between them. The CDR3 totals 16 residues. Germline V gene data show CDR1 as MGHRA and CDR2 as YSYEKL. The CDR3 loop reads CASSPQEGLRQETQYF. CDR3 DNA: TGCGCCAGCAGCCCACAAGAGGGACTCAGACAAGAGACCCAGTACTTC.

CDR3 nucleotide sequence: TGTGCCAGTAGTATAGCGACAGGGGGAGAGACCCAGTACTTC. Its translation is CASSIATGGETQYF. The J gene is TRBJ2-5, the V gene TRBV19, with 9 bases matching TRBD1. The junction had 1 base not matched to a gene; V was cut back by 1 base and J by 4 bases. CDR1 and CDR2 (germline): LNHDA, SQIVND (reference sequence). This CDR3 region has 14 residues.

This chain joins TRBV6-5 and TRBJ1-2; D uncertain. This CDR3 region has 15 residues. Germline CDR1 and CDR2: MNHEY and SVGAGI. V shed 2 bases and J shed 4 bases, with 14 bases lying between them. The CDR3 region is CASSYDQPRTYGYTF. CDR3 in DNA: TGTGCCAGCAGTTACGATCAGCCACGAACCTATGGCTACACCTTC.

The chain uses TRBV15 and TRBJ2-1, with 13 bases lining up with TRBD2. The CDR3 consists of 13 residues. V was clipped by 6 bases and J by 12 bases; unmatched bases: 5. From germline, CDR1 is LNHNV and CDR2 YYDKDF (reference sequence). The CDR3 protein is CATRLLAGGVQFF. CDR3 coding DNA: TGTGCCACCAGGTTACTAGCGGGAGGGGTGCAGTTCTTC.

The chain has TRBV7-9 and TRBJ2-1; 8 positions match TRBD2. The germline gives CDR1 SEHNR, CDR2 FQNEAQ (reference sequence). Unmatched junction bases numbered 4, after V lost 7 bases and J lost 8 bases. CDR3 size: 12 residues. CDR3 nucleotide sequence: TGTGCCAGCACCTCGGGGGGGGATGAGCAGTTCTTC. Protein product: CASTSGGDEQFF.

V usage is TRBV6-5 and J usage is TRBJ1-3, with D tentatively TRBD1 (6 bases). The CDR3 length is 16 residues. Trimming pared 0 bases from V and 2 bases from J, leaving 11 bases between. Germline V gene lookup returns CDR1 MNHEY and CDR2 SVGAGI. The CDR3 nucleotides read TGTGCCAGCAGTTACTCCCCGGGACAACCTGGAAACACCATATATTTT. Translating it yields CASSYSPGQPGNTIYF.

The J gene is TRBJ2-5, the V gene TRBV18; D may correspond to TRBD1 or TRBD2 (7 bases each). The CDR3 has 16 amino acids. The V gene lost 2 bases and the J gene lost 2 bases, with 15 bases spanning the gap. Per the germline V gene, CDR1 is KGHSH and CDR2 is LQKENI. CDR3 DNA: TGTGCCAGCTCACCAACTGCAGCGGGACAGCAAGAGACCCAGTACTTC. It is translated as CASSPTAAGQQETQYF.

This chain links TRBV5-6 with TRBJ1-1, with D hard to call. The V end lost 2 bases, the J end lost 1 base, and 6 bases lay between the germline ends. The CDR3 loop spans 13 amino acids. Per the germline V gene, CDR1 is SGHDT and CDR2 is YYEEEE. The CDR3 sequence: CASSFQRNTEAFF. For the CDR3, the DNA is TGTGCCAGCAGCTTCCAACGGAACACTGAAGCTTTCTTT.

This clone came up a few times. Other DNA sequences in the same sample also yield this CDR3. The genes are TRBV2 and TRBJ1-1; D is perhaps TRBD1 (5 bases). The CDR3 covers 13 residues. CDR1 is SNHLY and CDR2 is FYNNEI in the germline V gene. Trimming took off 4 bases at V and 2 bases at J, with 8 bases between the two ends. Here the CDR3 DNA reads TGTGCCAGCAGTGGACAGACAAACACTGAAGCTTTCTTT. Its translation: CASSGQTNTEAFF.

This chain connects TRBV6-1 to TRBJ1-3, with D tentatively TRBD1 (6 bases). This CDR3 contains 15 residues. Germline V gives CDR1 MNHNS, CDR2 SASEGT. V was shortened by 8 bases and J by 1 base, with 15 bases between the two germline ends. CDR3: CASGGEGQSGNTIYF. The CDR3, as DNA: TGTGCCAGCGGGGGCGAGGGGCAGTCTGGAAACACCATATATTTT.

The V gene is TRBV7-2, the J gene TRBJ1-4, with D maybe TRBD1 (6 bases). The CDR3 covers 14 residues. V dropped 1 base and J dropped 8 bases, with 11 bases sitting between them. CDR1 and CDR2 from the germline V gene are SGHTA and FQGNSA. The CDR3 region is CASSLGGAREKLFF. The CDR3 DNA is TGTGCCAGCAGCTTAGGGGGGGCTCGCGAAAAACTGTTTTTT.

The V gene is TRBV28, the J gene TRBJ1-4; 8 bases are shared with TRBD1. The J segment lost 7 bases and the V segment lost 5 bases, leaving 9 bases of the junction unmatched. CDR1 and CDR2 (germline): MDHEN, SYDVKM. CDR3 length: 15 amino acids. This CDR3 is CASSHQQGGSEKLFF. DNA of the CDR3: TGTGCCAGCAGTCATCAACAGGGGGGGAGTGAAAAACTGTTTTTT.

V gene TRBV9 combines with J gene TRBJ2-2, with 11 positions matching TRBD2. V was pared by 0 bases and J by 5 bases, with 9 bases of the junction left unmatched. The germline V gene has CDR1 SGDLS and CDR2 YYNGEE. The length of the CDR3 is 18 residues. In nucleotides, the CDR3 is TGTGCCAGCAGCGTAGGTCCTAGCGGGAGGTATTGGACCGGGGAGCTGTTTTTT. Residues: CASSVGPSGRYWTGELFF. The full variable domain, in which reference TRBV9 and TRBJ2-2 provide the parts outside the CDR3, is DSGVTQTPKHLITATGQRVTLRCSPRSGDLSVYWYQQSLDQGLQFLIQYYNGEERAKGNILERFSAQQFPDLHSELNLSSLELGDSALYFCASSVGPSGRYWTGELFFGEGSRLTVL.

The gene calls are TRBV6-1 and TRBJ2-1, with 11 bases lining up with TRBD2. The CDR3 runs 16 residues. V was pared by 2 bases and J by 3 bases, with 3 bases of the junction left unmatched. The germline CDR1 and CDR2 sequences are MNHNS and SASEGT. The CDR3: CASSEIGTSGYNEQFF. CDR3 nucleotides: TGTGCCAGCAGTGAAATTGGGACTAGCGGCTACAATGAGCAGTTCTTC.

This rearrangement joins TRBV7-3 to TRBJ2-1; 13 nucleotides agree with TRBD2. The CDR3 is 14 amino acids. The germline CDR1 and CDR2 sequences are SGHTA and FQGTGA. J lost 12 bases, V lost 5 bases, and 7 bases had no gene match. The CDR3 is CASSPGLAGDRQFF. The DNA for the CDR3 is TGTGCCAGCAGCCCCGGACTAGCGGGAGATCGGCAGTTCTTC.

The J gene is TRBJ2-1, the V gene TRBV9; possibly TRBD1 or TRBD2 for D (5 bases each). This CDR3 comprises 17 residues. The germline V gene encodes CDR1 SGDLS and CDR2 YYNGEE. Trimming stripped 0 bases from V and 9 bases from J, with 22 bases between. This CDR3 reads CASSVGFTGLSGGEQFF. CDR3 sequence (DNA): TGTGCCAGCAGCGTAGGTTTTACAGGCCTTTCTGGGGGTGAGCAGTTCTTC.

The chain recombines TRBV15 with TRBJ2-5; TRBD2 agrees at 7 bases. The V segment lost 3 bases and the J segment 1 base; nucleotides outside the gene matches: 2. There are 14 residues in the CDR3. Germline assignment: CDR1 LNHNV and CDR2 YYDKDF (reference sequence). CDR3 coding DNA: TGTGCCACCAGCAGGAAGCGGGGCCAAGAGACCCAGTACTTC. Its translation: CATSRKRGQETQYF.